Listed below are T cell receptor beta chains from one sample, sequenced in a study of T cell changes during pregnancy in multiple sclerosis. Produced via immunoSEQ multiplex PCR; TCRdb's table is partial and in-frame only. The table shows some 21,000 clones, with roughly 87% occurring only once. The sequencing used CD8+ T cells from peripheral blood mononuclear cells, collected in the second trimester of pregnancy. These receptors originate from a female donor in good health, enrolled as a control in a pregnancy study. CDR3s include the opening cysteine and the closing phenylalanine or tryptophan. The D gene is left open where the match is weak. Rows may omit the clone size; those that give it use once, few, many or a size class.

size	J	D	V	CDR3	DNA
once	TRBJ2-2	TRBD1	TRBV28	CASSTGDPNTGELFF	TGTGCCAGCAGTACAGGGGACCCGAACACCGGGGAGCTGTTTTTT
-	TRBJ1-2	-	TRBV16	CASSQSESGDPGGYTF	TGTGCCAGCAGCCAATCGGAGTCGGGGGATCCGGGTGGCTACACCTTC
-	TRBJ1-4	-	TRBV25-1	CASSRKGDRTVGLFF	TGTGCCAGCAGTCGGAAAGGGGATCGGACGGTTGGACTGTTTTTT
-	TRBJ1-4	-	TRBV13	CASRHRGGLGTNEKLFF	TGTGCCAGCAGACACCGGGGGGGGCTGGGGACTAATGAAAAACTGTTTTTT
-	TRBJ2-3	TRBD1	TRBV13	CASSSTDRDTDTQYF	TGTGCCAGCAGCTCGACAGACAGGGACACAGATACGCAGTATTTT
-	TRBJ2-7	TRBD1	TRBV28	CASSFGQGSYEQYF	TGTGCCAGCAGTTTTGGACAGGGCTCCTACGAGCAGTACTTC
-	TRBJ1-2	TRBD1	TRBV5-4	CASSLETGGFGYTF	TGTGCCAGCAGCTTGGAGACAGGGGGGTTTGGCTACACCTTC
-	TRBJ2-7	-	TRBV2	CASSTHLEEQYF	TGTGCCAGCAGTACCCATCTCGAGGAGCAGTACTTC
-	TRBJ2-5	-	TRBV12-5	CASGLFAEETQYF	TGTGCTAGTGGTTTGTTTGCAGAAGAGACCCAGTACTTC
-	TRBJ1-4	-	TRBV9	CASSGRDGPNEKLFF	TGTGCCAGCAGCGGGAGGGACGGCCCTAATGAAAAACTGTTTTTT
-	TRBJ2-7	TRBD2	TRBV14	CASSQEAGGLLEQYF	TGTGCCAGCAGCCAAGAAGCGGGAGGGTTGCTCGAGCAGTACTTC
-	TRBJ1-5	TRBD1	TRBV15	CATSRGTGGLNSNQPQHF	TGTGCCACCAGCAGAGGGACAGGGGGCCTAAATAGCAATCAGCCCCAGCATTTT
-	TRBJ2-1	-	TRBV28	CASSHSLTYNEQFF	TGTGCCAGCAGTCACAGTTTAACCTACAATGAGCAGTTCTTC
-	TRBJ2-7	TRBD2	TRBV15	CATSPTSGRDADEQYF	TGTGCCACCAGCCCCACTAGCGGGAGGGATGCGGACGAGCAGTACTTC
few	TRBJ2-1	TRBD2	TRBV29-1	CSVEEILTSGTYNEQFF	TGCAGCGTTGAAGAGATATTGACTAGCGGGACGTACAATGAGCAGTTCTTC
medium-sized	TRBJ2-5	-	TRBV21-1	CASSKWRLAERSRETQYF	TGTGCCAGCAGCAAATGGAGACTAGCGGAAAGGAGCCGGGAGACCCAGTACTTC
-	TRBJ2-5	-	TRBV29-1	CSVVQRETQYF	TGCAGCGTTGTCCAGCGGGAGACCCAGTACTTC
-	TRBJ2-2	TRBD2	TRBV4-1	CASSQVSGVTGELFF	TGCGCCAGCAGCCAAGTCAGCGGGGTTACCGGGGAGCTGTTTTTT
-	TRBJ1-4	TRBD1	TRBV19	CASSSRNEGADEKLFF	TGTGCCAGTAGTTCTAGAAACGAGGGGGCGGATGAAAAACTGTTTTTT
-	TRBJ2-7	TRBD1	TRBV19	CASSIAQGALYEQYF	TGTGCCAGTAGTATAGCGCAGGGGGCCCTCTACGAGCAGTACTTC
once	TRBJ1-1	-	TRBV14	CASSHGGLYDTEAFF	TGTGCCAGCAGCCACGGGGGGCTATATGACACTGAAGCTTTCTTT
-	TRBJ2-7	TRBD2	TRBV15	CATSREGLAGVHEQYF	TGTGCCACCAGCAGAGAGGGACTAGCGGGAGTCCACGAGCAGTACTTC
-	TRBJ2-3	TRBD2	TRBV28	CASMTSGSPKRGTDTQYF	TGTGCCAGCATGACTAGCGGGAGCCCCAAACGAGGCACAGATACGCAGTATTTT
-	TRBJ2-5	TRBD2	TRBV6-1	CASSRLSGSQETQYF	TGTGCCAGCAGTCGGCTTAGCGGGTCTCAAGAGACCCAGTACTTC
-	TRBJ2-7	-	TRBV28	CASSFGRWYEQYF	TGTGCCAGCAGTTTCGGCAGGTGGTACGAGCAGTACTTC
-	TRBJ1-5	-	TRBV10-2	CASANQGLGNQPQHF	TGCGCCAGCGCGAACCAGGGGCTCGGCAATCAGCCCCAGCATTTT
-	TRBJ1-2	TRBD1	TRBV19	CASSISFGTGEGYTF	TGTGCCAGTAGTATTTCGTTCGGGACAGGGGAGGGCTACACCTTC
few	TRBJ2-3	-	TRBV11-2	CASSLARLDVDTQYF	TGTGCCAGCAGCTTAGCGAGACTAGACGTAGATACGCAGTATTTT
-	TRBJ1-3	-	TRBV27	CASSSHPTGNTIYF	TGTGCCAGCAGTTCACATCCCACTGGAAACACCATATATTTT
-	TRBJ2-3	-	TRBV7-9	CASSPPGTEQYF	TGTGCCAGCAGTCCGCCAGGCACCGAGCAGTATTTT
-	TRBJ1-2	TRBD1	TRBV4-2	CASSQETGTGTGYTF	TGTGCCAGCAGCCAAGAGACCGGGACAGGGACCGGCTACACCTTC
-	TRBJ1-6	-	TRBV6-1	CASSDLSGNSPLHF	TGTGCCAGCAGTGATTTGTCAGGGAATTCACCCCTCCACTTT
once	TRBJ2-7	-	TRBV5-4	CASSLINHGLLYEQYF	TGTGCCAGCAGCTTGATCAACCATGGACTCCTCTACGAGCAGTACTTC
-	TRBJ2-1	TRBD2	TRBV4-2	CASTPGAGGYNEQFF	TGTGCCAGCACCCCCGGAGCGGGAGGGTACAATGAGCAGTTCTTC
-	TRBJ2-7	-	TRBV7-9	CASSRSSYEQYF	TGTGCCAGCAGCCGAAGCTCCTACGAGCAGTACTTC
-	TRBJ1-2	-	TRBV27	CASSFAGLDDGYTF	TGTGCCAGCAGTTTCGCGGGGTTGGATGATGGCTACACCTTC
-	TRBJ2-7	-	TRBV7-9	CASSFYHNEQYF	TGTGCCAGCAGCTTCTACCATAACGAGCAGTACTTC
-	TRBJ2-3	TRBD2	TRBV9	CASSPRERGGW	TGTGCCAGCAGCCCCCGCGAGCGGGGGGGCTGG
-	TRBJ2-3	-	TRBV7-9	CASSLVQGGTDTQYF	TGTGCCAGCAGCTTAGTACAGGGTGGCACAGATACGCAGTATTTT
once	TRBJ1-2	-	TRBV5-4	CASSPPGGFNYGYTF	TGTGCCAGCAGCCCGCCCGGCGGATTTAACTATGGCTACACCTTC
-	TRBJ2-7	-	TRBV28	CASSSGLAGIYEQYF	TGTGCCAGCAGTTCCGGCCTCGCAGGGATCTACGAGCAGTACTTC
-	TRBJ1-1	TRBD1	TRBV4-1	CASSLKQGANTEAFF	TGCGCCAGCAGCCTTAAACAGGGGGCAAACACTGAAGCTTTCTTT
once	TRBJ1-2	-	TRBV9	CASEEGRGGYTF	TGTGCCAGCGAGGAGGGGCGCGGTGGCTACACCTTC
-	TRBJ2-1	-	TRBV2	CASDGVKGGGDTYNEQFF	TGTGCCAGCGACGGGGTGAAGGGAGGGGGGGACACCTACAATGAGCAGTTCTTC
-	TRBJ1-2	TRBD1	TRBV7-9	CASSAGTGTYGYTF	TGTGCCAGCAGCGCTGGGACAGGGACCTATGGCTACACCTTC
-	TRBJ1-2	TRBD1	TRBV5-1	CASSSGQGSYGYTF	TGCGCCAGCAGCTCGGGACAGGGGAGCTATGGCTACACCTTC